This T cell receptor beta chain emerged from a study of T cells in Graves' hyperthyroidism and ophthalmopathy. With a duration under 2 months, the hyperthyroidism was newly diagnosed in patients aged 18 to 65. Uncontrolled infection, other autoimmune disease, pregnancy or lactation disqualified patients from enrolment. This clonotype was detected ten times or more. What it binds is not known. Researchers amplified the TCR beta CDR3 regions from RNA transcripts. The HTBI set primed first-round TCR CDR3 RT-PCR. TCRdb processed the multiplex PCR reads anew with MiXCR; each CDR3 protein has one entry. The repertoire holds 200,000 or so distinct CDR3 sequences, with around a sixth as singletons. General study points: In the blood, most expanded thyroid clonotypes above 0.001 appeared as well. Ophthalmopathy cases were set apart from stable hyperthyroidism by a 13 V-J model.

Germline V CDR1 and CDR2: LGHDT, YNNKEL (reference sequence). The V end was cut by 1 base, the J end by 2 bases, with 9 bases between. The CDR3 runs to 15 residues. This rearrangement joins TRBV3-1 to TRBJ1-5; D is unresolved. The sequence was obtained from a woman aged 50 to 60 with Graves' hyperthyroidism. Material: blood. The CDR3 DNA follows: TGTGCCAGCAGCCAAGCCGGGGTTGGCAATCAGCCCCAGCATTTT. Translated: CASSQAGVGNQPQHF.